Below, 19 T cell receptor beta chains from the same sample are listed, as sequenced in a study. MiXCR was run by TCRdb on the 5' RACE reads, yielding one entry per CDR3 protein. The sample includes 60,000 to 65,000 distinct CDR3 sequences, about 22% of them seen just once. The specimen sequenced was memory CD4+ T cells sorted from a lymph node. Subset described: memory CD4+ T cells, CD4+CD45RO+CD25-. All receptors come from a female donor with breast cancer.

The CDR3 DNA reads as TGTGCCAGCAGCCCTGACGAAAGGAGAGAGCAGTACTTC. Its translation: CASSPDERREQYF. The chain employs TRBV12-3 or TRBV12-4 and TRBJ2-7; D is unresolved. The V end was cut by 6 bases, the J end by 7 bases, with 16 bases between. The CDR3 runs to 13 residues.

This clonotype was detected only a few times. The chain couples TRBV7-8 to TRBJ1-1; D may be TRBD1 (5 bases). The V gene lost 1 base and the J gene lost 10 bases, with 13 bases spanning the gap. The CDR3 is made up of 13 amino acids. Germline assignment: CDR1 SGHVS and CDR2 FQNEAQ. CDR3 sequence: CASSLGPTDGAFF. The CDR3 coding sequence is TGTGCCAGCAGCTTAGGTCCGACAGATGGAGCTTTCTTT.

The CDR3 is CASSGGSENTEAFF. CDR3 coding DNA: TGCGCCAGCAGTGGGGGTAGTGAAAACACTGAAGCTTTCTTT. The V gene is TRBV5-1, the J gene TRBJ1-1, with D maybe TRBD1 (5 bases). The CDR3 runs 14 residues. Germline lookup yields CDR1 SGHRS and CDR2 YFSETQ. The V end lost 5 bases, the J end lost 2 bases, and 13 bases lay between the germline ends. The full variable domain, its missing parts supplied by reference TRBV5-1 and TRBJ1-1, is KAGVTQTPRYLIKTRGQQVTLSCSPISGHRSVSWYQQTPGQGLQFLFEYFSETQRNKGNFPGRFSGRQFSNSRSEMNVSTLELGDSALYLCASSGGSENTEAFFGQGTRLTVV.

In this sample, this clonotype turned up once. A read error may account for a junction end that differs from germline. V and J are TRBV5-1 and TRBJ2-6; TRBD1 might be the D (6 bases). CDR3 length equals 17 residues. CDR1 and CDR2 from the germline V gene are SGHRS and YFSETQ. The CDR3 DNA reads TGCGCCAGCAGCTTGTTGACAGGCAGCTCTGGGGCCAACGTCCTGACTTTT. Amino acid sequence: CASSLLTGSSGANVLTF.

Only a few counts were recorded for this clonotype. This chain links TRBV29-1 with TRBJ2-6, with TRBD1 matching 9 bases. V was pared by 7 bases and J by 1 base, with 8 bases of the junction left unmatched. The V gene's germline CDR1 is SQVTM and CDR2 ANQGSEA. This CDR3 is 16 amino acids long. This CDR3 is CSAWDRVFSGANVLTF. In DNA form, the CDR3 reads TGCAGCGCCTGGGACAGGGTATTTTCTGGGGCCAACGTCCTGACTTTC.

This clonotype was counted only a few times. The chain combines TRBV29-1 with TRBJ2-1; D remains unclear. Looked up from germline, CDR1 is SQVTM and CDR2 is ANQGSEA. The CDR3 totals 11 residues. The V end lost 8 bases, the J end lost 4 bases, and 9 bases lay between the germline ends. CDR3 region: CSFSFYNEQFF. The DNA of the CDR3 is TGCAGCTTCAGTTTTTACAATGAGCAGTTCTTC.

V usage is TRBV5-1 and J usage is TRBJ1-5; D is undetermined. Germline V gene lookup returns CDR1 SGHRS and CDR2 YFSETQ. Trimming took 1 base from V and 3 from J, leaving 11 bases between them. The CDR3 totals 15 residues. CDR3 nucleotide sequence: TGCGCCAGCAGCTTGTACGGTACAGCCAATCAGCCCCAGCATTTT. It codes for CASSLYGTANQPQHF.

This clonotype was seen only a few times. The V call is TRBV7-8, the J call TRBJ2-5; 9 nucleotides line up with TRBD1. The CDR3 sequence is 15 residues long. Germline-derived CDR1 and CDR2 are SGHVS and FQNEAQ. With 4 bases clipped from V and 4 bases from J, the junction kept 7 bases outside the gene matches. The CDR3 DNA follows: TGTGCCAGCAGCTCCACTTCGGACAGGGGAGAGACCCAGTACTTC. Translating it yields CASSSTSDRGETQYF.

This clonotype has a handful of counts. The gene calls are TRBV20-1 and TRBJ2-4; a possible D gene is TRBD2 (6 bases). Germline CDR1 DFQATT, CDR2 SNEGSKA (reference sequence). The CDR3 is made up of 13 amino acids. V was clipped by 6 bases and J by 6 bases, with 15 bases between them. CDR3 coding DNA: TGCAGTGCGGCCGGGACTCCTTTAAACATTCAGTACTTC. This sequence encodes CSAAGTPLNIQYF.

This clonotype was seen only a few times. The CDR3 loop is CASSFQGASAEQYF. The CDR3 bases are TGTGCCAGCAGCTTCCAGGGGGCTTCCGCCGAGCAGTACTTC. J is TRBJ2-7 and V is TRBV7-2, with 8 bases fitting TRBD1. V shed 3 bases, J shed 6 bases, and the junction held 7 bases outside the gene matches. CDR1 SGHTA and CDR2 FQGNSA come from the germline V gene. This CDR3 contains 14 residues.

The chain carries TRBV5-1 and TRBJ2-2, with a possible D match to TRBD1 (6 bases). V was shortened by 7 bases and J by 6 bases, with 16 bases between the two germline ends. The CDR3 length is 14 residues. Germline values: CDR1 SGHRS, CDR2 YFSETQ. In nucleotides, the CDR3 is TGCGCCAGCTCTAGGAACAGGGATCCCGGGGAGCTGTTTTTT. This gives the protein CASSRNRDPGELFF.

V usage is TRBV20-1 and J usage is TRBJ1-5; no reliable D call. V lost 6 bases and J lost 5, with 17 bases in between. CDR1 DFQATT and CDR2 SNEGSKA come from the germline V gene (reference sequence). This CDR3 region has 14 residues. In nucleotides, the CDR3 is TGCAGTGCCAGGAAGGGAAGAGAGGATCAGCCCCAGCATTTT. It encodes CSARKGREDQPQHF.

This clonotype was counted at least ten times. The J gene is TRBJ1-1, the V gene TRBV20-1; 8 bases are shared with TRBD1. Germline lookup yields CDR1 DFQATT and CDR2 SNEGSKA (reference sequence). J gave up 2 bases and V 6 bases, and 5 bases lay outside the gene matches. The CDR3 has 13 amino acids. The CDR3 loop is CSARQGRNTEAFF. CDR3 nucleotides: TGCAGTGCGCGACAGGGGAGAAACACTGAAGCTTTCTTT.

This clonotype was seen many times. The chain uses TRBV9 and TRBJ1-1; D remains unclear. This CDR3 contains 15 residues. The V gene's germline CDR1 is SGDLS and CDR2 YYNGEE. The germline V and J ends were trimmed by 0 bases and 1 base, with 10 bases remaining between them. The CDR3 reads CASSVGPRQNTEAFF. CDR3 bases: TGTGCCAGCAGCGTAGGACCTCGGCAGAACACTGAAGCTTTCTTT.

This clonotype was recorded many times. CDR3 nucleotides: TGCAGCGTTCGGGTACGGGATGAAAAACTGTTTTTT. Residues: CSVRVRDEKLFF. V gene TRBV29-1 combines with J gene TRBJ1-4, with no clear D. This CDR3 contains 12 residues. V was clipped by 5 bases and J by 6 bases, with 10 bases between them. The germline V gene encodes CDR1 SQVTM and CDR2 ANQGSEA. The full variable domain, its missing parts supplied by reference TRBV29-1 and TRBJ1-4, is SAVISQKPSRDICQRGTSLTIQCQVDSQVTMMFWYRQQPGQSLTLIATANQGSEATYESGFVIDKFPISRPNLTFSTLTVSNMSPEDSSIYLCSVRVRDEKLFFGSGTQLSVL.

About this clonotype: This may stem from a read error, because a much larger clone lies one nucleotide away. Since no conserved phenylalanine or tryptophan closes the CDR3, a read error is the likely cause. This chain joins TRBV5-1 and TRBJ2-5, with 10 nucleotides matching TRBD1. The V gene's germline CDR1 is SGHRS and CDR2 YFSETQ. This CDR3 contains 16 residues. Trimming at V came to 4 bases and at J to 4 bases, leaving 10 bases not matched to a gene. The CDR3 nucleotides read TGCGCCAGCAGCGTAGCATGGACAGGGGGATCAGAGACCCAGTACTGC. Translating it yields CASSVAWTGGSETQYC.

Of note for this clonotype: The conserved final phenylalanine or tryptophan is absent from the CDR3, which likely points to a read error. The chain has TRBV5-1 and TRBJ1-2, with unresolved D. Trimming took off 1 base at V and 3 bases at J, with 10 bases between the two ends. This CDR3 region has 14 residues. Germline lookup yields CDR1 SGHRS and CDR2 YFSETQ. CDR3 nucleotides: TGCGCCAGCAGCTTGACGGGAAAAGACTATGGCTACACCCTC. Its protein is CASSLTGKDYGYTL.

At least ten counts were recorded for this clonotype. This sequence joins TRBV5-1 and TRBJ2-1, with 11 bases fitting TRBD2. The J segment lost 15 bases and the V segment lost 3 bases, leaving 8 bases of the junction unmatched. CDR1 SGHRS and CDR2 YFSETQ come from the germline V gene. The CDR3 has 13 residues. CDR3 coding DNA: TGCGCCAGCAGCTCCCGTAGCGGGAGGGCCCCGTTCTTC. Its translation is CASSSRSGRAPFF.

The rearrangement links TRBV7-2 to TRBJ2-1; weak D call: TRBD2 (6 bases). CDR1 is SGHTA, CDR2 FQGNSA, per germline. The CDR3 contains 15 residues. The V end lost 0 bases, the J end lost 6 bases, and 12 bases lay between the germline ends. The CDR3 loop is CASSLAGDGSNEQFF. CDR3 nucleotide sequence: TGTGCCAGCAGCTTAGCTGGGGACGGGAGCAATGAGCAGTTCTTC.